One and the same sample provided the 23 T cell receptor beta chains below, sequenced in a study of breast tumors, draining lymph nodes, adjacent tissues. The lymph nodes were axillary draining lymph nodes from breast cancer patients. TCRdb re-called the multiplex PCR reads with MiXCR, one entry per CDR3 protein. The repertoire consists of approximately 100,000 distinct CDR3 sequences, with over 20% occurring once and the leading ten covering 1% to 1.5%. Source material: axillary lymph node tissue. These receptors were collected from a female donor with breast cancer. Some clones in this sample may be carry-over from other donors' samples.

This clonotype was seen ten or more times. This chain uses TRBV7-6 with TRBJ2-2; D call uncertain. V lost 3 bases, J lost 2 bases, and 10 bases lay in between. The germline gives CDR1 SGHVS, CDR2 FNYEAQ. The CDR3 contains 15 residues. CDR3 sequence reads: CASSLGSRNTGELFF. CDR3 in DNA: TGTGCCAGCAGCTTGGGCAGTAGAAACACCGGGGAGCTGTTTTTT.

The J gene is TRBJ2-2, the V gene TRBV5-6; a weak D match, TRBD1 (5 bases). The CDR3 is 16 residues long. Trimming removed 2 bases from V and 4 bases from J, with 15 bases in between. Germline V gene data show CDR1 as SGHDT and CDR2 as YYEEEE. In DNA, the CDR3 is TGTGCCAGCAGCTTCGTGACAGCGTCGGGCACCGGGGAGCTGTTTTTT. It specifies CASSFVTASGTGELFF.

Remarks on this clonotype: This may stem from a read error, because a much larger clone lies one nucleotide away. This chain connects TRBV27 to TRBJ1-4; D unresolved. The CDR3 extends over 13 amino acids. V lost 2 bases to trimming and J lost 8 bases, with 9 bases between them. Germline assignment: CDR1 MNHEY and CDR2 SMNVEV (reference sequence). CDR3 in DNA: TGTGCCAGCAGTTTAATCAGGCACGAAAAACTGTTTTTT. Translated: CASSLIRHEKLFF.

J is TRBJ1-1 and V is TRBV19; TRBD1 might be the D (5 bases). The germline V gene encodes CDR1 LNHDA and CDR2 SQIVND (reference sequence). V gave up 10 bases and J gave up 4 bases, with 25 bases separating them. The CDR3 totals 16 residues. The DNA of the CDR3 is TGTGCCACACAACAAAGGCTGAACAGAGGGGCCACTGAAGCTTTCTTT. It specifies CATQQRLNRGATEAFF.

This clonotype appeared many times. The chain recombines TRBV28 with TRBJ2-7; maybe TRBD1 (6 bases). Germline V gene data show CDR1 as MDHEN and CDR2 as SYDVKM. Deletions cut 6 bases from V and 2 bases from J, with 14 bases between. The CDR3 length is 14 residues. The CDR3 DNA is TGTGCCAGCAGCGGGACACCATTGACCTACGAGCAGTACTTC. Its translation: CASSGTPLTYEQYF.

This clonotype was counted a few times. A much bigger clone sits one base away, suggesting this may be a read error. The rearrangement joins TRBV6-2 or TRBV6-3 to TRBJ2-7, with 7 bases identical to TRBD2. The CDR3 is made up of 14 amino acids. V dropped 7 bases and J dropped 4; count of bases not matched to a gene: 10. Germline CDR1 MNHEY, CDR2 SVGEGT. CDR3 nucleotide sequence: TGTGCCAGCACCCCAGCGGGGAGACTGTACGAGCAGTACTTC. Amino acids: CASTPAGRLYEQYF.

This clonotype has ten or more counts. The chain uses TRBV19 and TRBJ2-3, with 16 bases fitting TRBD2. The CDR3 covers 15 residues. Germline trimming cut 6 bases from V and 10 bases from J; bases unmatched to any gene: 7. Germline values: CDR1 LNHDA, CDR2 SQIVND (reference sequence). The CDR3 sequence is CASSGTSGGGGAQYF. The CDR3 DNA reads TGTGCCAGTAGCGGGACTAGCGGGGGGGGAGGGGCGCAGTATTTT.

Ten or more counts support this clonotype. CDR3 amino acids: CASSLNTYTDTQYF. CDR3 in DNA: TGTGCCAGCAGCTTAAACACGTACACAGATACGCAGTATTTT. The chain links TRBV7-9 to TRBJ2-3, with unresolved D. The CDR3 extends over 14 amino acids. Trimming took 2 bases from V and 2 from J, leaving 8 bases between them. Germline V CDR1 and CDR2: SEHNR, FQNEAQ (reference sequence).

With regard to this clonotype: A much larger clonotype is one base distant, so this may be a read error. The chain carries TRBV20-1 and TRBJ2-2; D tentatively reads TRBD1 or TRBD2 (5 bases each). The length of the CDR3 is 12 residues. Germline V gene lookup returns CDR1 DFQATT and CDR2 SNEGSKA (reference sequence). Trimming removed 3 bases from V and 7 bases from J, with 9 bases in between. The CDR3 loop reads CSARGPVGELFF. The CDR3 DNA sequence: TGCAGTGCTAGGGGACCCGTCGGGGAGCTGTTTTTT.

This clonotype showed up many times. The V call is TRBV7-9, the J call TRBJ1-3, with a weak D call TRBD1 (6 bases). The V gene's germline CDR1 is SEHNR and CDR2 FQNEAQ (reference sequence). The CDR3 length is 15 residues. Trimming took 5 bases from V and 4 from J, leaving 15 bases between them. CDR3 sequence: CASSPGHAGGNTIYF. The CDR3 coding sequence is TGTGCCAGCAGCCCGGGACACGCAGGGGGAAACACCATATATTTT.

In its sample, this clonotype was seen many times. The CDR3 region has the DNA TGTGCCAGCAGCTTAGGCGAAGGGGCGTATAATTCACCCCTCCACTTT. Translating it yields CASSLGEGAYNSPLHF. The rearrangement links TRBV7-8 to TRBJ1-6, with a weak D call TRBD1 (5 bases). The V end lost 1 base, the J end lost 4 bases, and 11 bases lay between the germline ends. CDR1 SGHVS and CDR2 FQNEAQ come from the germline V gene. The CDR3 spans 16 residues.

Concerning this clonotype itself: This may be a read error: a much more frequent sequence differs by one nucleotide. Because the CDR3 is missing its conserved closing phenylalanine or tryptophan, this is likely a read error. This chain joins TRBV19 and TRBJ2-1, with D tentatively TRBD2 (5 bases). CDR3 length: 14 residues. V lost 3 bases to trimming and J lost 0 bases, with 6 bases between them. Germline CDR1 and CDR2: LNHDA and SQIVND (reference sequence). DNA of the CDR3: TGTGCCAGTAGTATGGCGGGCTCCTACAATGAGCAGTTCATC. Amino acid sequence: CASSMAGSYNEQFI.

This clonotype was detected many times. This rearrangement joins TRBV11-2 to TRBJ2-3; no clear D gene. Germline V lookup: CDR1 SGHAT, CDR2 FQNNGV. The CDR3 spans 12 residues. V lost 2 bases, J lost 3 bases, and 3 bases lay in between. The CDR3 DNA sequence: TGTGCCAGCAGCTTAATGACAGATACGCAGTATTTT. Protein product: CASSLMTDTQYF.

This clonotype was counted ten times or more. J is TRBJ2-1 and V is TRBV12-3 or TRBV12-4; no clear D. This CDR3 comprises 18 residues. With 3 bases removed from V and 5 bases from J, the gap between germline ends came to 23 bases. CDR3 DNA sequence: TGTGCCAGCAGTTTTTTTCTCAGGTCTCAGCCTGTCGACAATGAGCAGTTCTTC. Its protein product is CASSFFLRSQPVDNEQFF.

This clonotype was observed a handful of times. Just one base apart from a much larger clone, this may be a read error. This rearrangement joins TRBV7-8 to TRBJ2-2, with unresolved D. The CDR3 is 14 amino acids. CDR1 is SGHVS, CDR2 FQNEAQ, per germline. V lost 7 bases, J lost 4 bases, and 13 bases lay in between. The CDR3 bases are TGTGCCAGCAACCGGGCTAGGAGCACCGGGGAGCTGTTTTTT. This encodes CASNRARSTGELFF.

The chain is built from TRBV27 and TRBJ2-2, with 7 bases identical to TRBD2. Germline CDR1 and CDR2: MNHEY and SMNVEV (reference sequence). Trimming cost V 5 bases and J 3 bases; bases outside gene matches: 12. The CDR3 loop spans 17 amino acids. CDR3: CASSLEFSSGYTGELFF. The CDR3 region has the DNA TGTGCCAGCAGTCTCGAATTCTCTAGCGGATACACCGGGGAGCTGTTTTTT.

The table lists this clonotype with a count of one. This rearrangement joins TRBV9 to TRBJ1-3; TRBD1 might be the D (5 bases). This CDR3 has 15 residues. Per germline, CDR1 SGDLS and CDR2 YYNGEE. V was shortened by 2 bases and J by 0 bases, with 9 bases between the two germline ends. CDR3 protein: CASSVSGSSGNTIYF. The DNA for the CDR3 is TGTGCCAGCAGCGTCTCAGGGAGCTCTGGAAACACCATATATTTT.

Of note for this clonotype: This may be a read error: a much more frequent sequence differs by one nucleotide. The chain employs TRBV19 and TRBJ2-7; D is undetermined. Germline-derived CDR1 and CDR2 are LNHDA and SQIVND (reference sequence). The CDR3 covers 14 residues. CDR3 sequence: CASSIDAGSYERYF. CDR3 DNA sequence: TGTGCCAGTAGTATAGATGCCGGTTCCTACGAGCGGTACTTC.

J is TRBJ2-6 and V is TRBV2; maybe TRBD2 (5 bases). V lost 5 bases and J 0 bases, leaving 20 bases between the germline ends. The CDR3 sequence is 19 residues long. Germline V CDR1 and CDR2: SNHLY, FYNNEI. CDR3 sequence reads: CASSYEGTGPVSGANVLTF. The CDR3 nucleotides are TGTGCCAGCAGTTATGAGGGAACCGGGCCCGTCTCTGGGGCCAACGTCCTGACTTTC.

This clonotype occurred many times. The chain recombines TRBV29-1 with TRBJ2-7; TRBD1 matches 7 bases. The CDR3 is 13 residues long. J lost 6 bases, V lost 6 bases, and 11 bases had no gene match. Germline V gives CDR1 SQVTM, CDR2 ANQGSEA. The CDR3 loop reads CSVTKGGRSEQYF. The CDR3 DNA follows: TGCAGCGTCACAAAAGGGGGCAGAAGCGAGCAGTACTTC.

Remarks on this clonotype: This may stem from a read error, because a much larger clone lies one nucleotide away. The genes are TRBV19 and TRBJ1-2; TRBD1 matches 8 bases. V was pared by 0 bases and J by 7 bases, with 10 bases of the junction left unmatched. Per the germline V gene, CDR1 is LNHDA and CDR2 is SQIVND (reference sequence). This CDR3 contains 16 residues. The CDR3 DNA follows: TGTGCCAGTAGTATAGATCAGACAGGGGATATCGGTGGCTACACCTTC. Translation gives CASSIDQTGDIGGYTF.

Points on this clonotype: A much bigger clone sits one base away, suggesting this may be a read error. This chain connects TRBV20-1 to TRBJ2-1, with 7 nucleotides matching TRBD2. Germline CDR1 is DFQATT and CDR2 is SNEGSKA (reference sequence). The CDR3 extends over 12 amino acids. DNA for the CDR3: TGCAGTGCCAGGGACTACGGGGATGAGCAGATCTTC. The encoded protein is CSARDYGDEQIF.

With respect to this clonotype: The CDR3 end shows no conserved phenylalanine or tryptophan, and so a read error is likely. The chain is built from TRBV29-1 and TRBJ1-2; D uncertain. In germline, CDR1 is SQVTM, CDR2 ANQGSEA. The germline V and J ends were trimmed by 2 bases and 3 bases, with 16 bases remaining between them. The CDR3 extends over 15 amino acids. Here the CDR3 DNA reads TGCAGCGTTGAATCGGTAGTCCTTAGGGACTATGGCTACACCTCC. Its protein is CSVESVVLRDYGYTS.